This TCR beta chain was obtained from a study of blood T cell dynamics during melanoma immunotherapy. Time point reported: pre-treatment baseline. Only in-frame clones appear in the TCRdb table, and some are missing; sequencing was by immunoSEQ multiplex PCR. There are about 10,000 clones in the sample; about 88% occur only once, and over 9.5% lies in the top ten. The sample in question was blood, obtained from a patient treated with checkpoint blockade. The sequence came from a human donor with melanoma.

CDR3: CSVGFTDTQYF. In nucleotides, the CDR3 is TGCAGCGTTGGCTTTACAGATACGCAGTATTTT. V is TRBV29-1 and J is TRBJ2-3; no clear D gene. This CDR3 has 11 residues. Trimming took 4 bases from V and 3 from J, leaving 5 bases between them. The germline V gene encodes CDR1 SQVTM and CDR2 ANQGSEA.